The entry below describes one T cell receptor (beta chain). Source study methods: Amplification with reference gene primers provided the estimates of nucleated cell counts. Profiling relied on immunoSEQ multiplex PCR, and the TCRdb table lists in-frame clones only, not all of them. V and J calls and clone size are as listed in that table; D and trimming were resolved from the DNA. The sample lists about 98,000 clones, approximately 80% occurring once. This sample was taken from a study of blood T cell repertoires in COVID-19. Turning to the study itself: Researchers got acute and convalescent COVID-19 samples from the United States, Italy and Spain. T cells, B-cell-depleted T cells, or PBMCs supplied cDNA or gDNA.

The CDR3 has 15 amino acids. Trimming took 1 base from V and 5 from J, leaving 14 bases between them. Germline V lookup: CDR1 SGHDT, CDR2 YYEEEE. The specimen sequenced was peripheral blood. The clonotype was recovered from a man between 70 and 80 years old with active or convalescent COVID-19. This chain uses TRBV5-6 with TRBJ2-3; possibly TRBD2 for D (7 bases). In nucleotides, the CDR3 is TGTGCCAGCAGCTTGACACAGGGCGGGGGAGATACGCAGTATTTT. This sequence encodes CASSLTQGGGDTQYF.